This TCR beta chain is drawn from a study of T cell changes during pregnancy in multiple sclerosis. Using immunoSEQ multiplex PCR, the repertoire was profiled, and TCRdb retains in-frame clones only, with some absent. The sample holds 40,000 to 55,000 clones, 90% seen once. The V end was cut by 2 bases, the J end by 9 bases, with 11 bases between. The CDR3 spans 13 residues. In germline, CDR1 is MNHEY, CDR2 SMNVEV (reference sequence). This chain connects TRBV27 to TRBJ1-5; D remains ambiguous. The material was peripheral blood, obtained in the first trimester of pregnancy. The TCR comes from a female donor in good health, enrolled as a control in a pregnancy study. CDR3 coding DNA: TGTGCCAGCAGTTTAGCGGGAAATTCGCCCCAGCATTTT. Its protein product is CASSLAGNSPQHF.